This record concerns one T cell receptor (beta chain) sequence. Its antigen is currently unknown. These data are taken from a study of T cells in Graves' hyperthyroidism and ophthalmopathy. Study-level points and caveats: The model forecast ophthalmopathy, anticipating it by a median approximately 7 months before onset.

Using RNA transcripts as the source, TCR beta CDR3 regions were amplified. First-round RT-PCR with HTBI primers amplified the TCR CDR3 region. One entry per CDR3 protein, called by TCRdb with MiXCR from the multiplex PCR reads. The sample lists about 300,000 distinct CDR3 sequences, approximately 18% seen once, with under 40% in the top ten. Trimming shortened V by 6 bases and J by 7 bases, and 12 bases separated the two germline ends. Germline CDR1 LNHDA, CDR2 SQIVND (reference sequence). The CDR3 is made up of 13 amino acids. The TCR originated in a man over 45 with Graves' ophthalmopathy. Sequencing used blood. The V call is TRBV19, the J call TRBJ1-4; D remains unclear. The CDR3 reads CASREGHGEKLFF. The CDR3 coding sequence is TGTGCCAGTAGGGAAGGGCACGGTGAAAAACTGTTTTTT.